The rows below give T cell receptor beta chains drawn from one sample of a study of T cell clones after liver transplantation. Measured with immunoSEQ multiplex PCR; TCRdb has only the in-frame clones, and not every one. The sample consists of roughly 74,000 clones, about four fifths of them appearing once. The material sequenced was CD4+ T cells from blood, taken before liver transplant. The receptors were gathered from a human donor who received a liver transplant. Each CDR3 is given with its conserved first and last residue. The D gene is left open where the match is weak. Where a row states a size, it is once, few, many or the class of an expanded clone; other rows omit it.

size	J	D	V	CDR3	DNA
.	TRBJ1-2	.	TRBV2	CASRLTRDYGYTF	TGTGCCAGCAGGCTGACGAGGGACTATGGCTACACCTTC
.	TRBJ2-5	.	TRBV18	CASSPRPQETQYF	TGTGCCAGCTCACCCAGACCTCAAGAGACCCAGTACTTC
.	TRBJ1-2	.	TRBV5-3	CARSPGTQGNYGYTF	TGTGCCAGAAGCCCTGGTACACAGGGAAACTATGGCTACACCTTC
.	TRBJ1-2	.	TRBV10-3	CAISIQNENYGYTF	TGTGCCATCAGTATACAGAATGAAAATTATGGCTACACCTTC
.	TRBJ2-7	.	TRBV6-1	CASSEAVNYEQYF	TGTGCCAGCAGTGAAGCGGTTAACTACGAGCAGTACTTC
.	TRBJ1-2	.	TRBV19	CASNVRGFEYGYTF	TGTGCCAGTAATGTTCGGGGGTTTGAGTATGGCTACACCTTC
.	TRBJ2-4	.	TRBV4-3	CASSQDPLGGGSKNIQYF	TGCGCCAGCAGCCAAGATCCTTTAGGGGGAGGATCTAAAAACATTCAGTACTTC
.	TRBJ2-2	.	TRBV7-2	CASSLVGGELFF	TGTGCCAGCAGCTTAGTCGGCGGGGAGCTGTTTTTT
.	TRBJ1-1	.	TRBV11-1	CASSQDRSEAFF	TGTGCCAGCAGCCAAGACAGGAGTGAAGCTTTCTTT
once	TRBJ2-7	TRBD2	TRBV5-6	CASSRRTSDSYEQYF	TGTGCCAGCAGCCGTCGGACTAGCGACTCCTACGAGCAGTACTTC
.	TRBJ1-2	TRBD1	TRBV28	CASSPDRVYGYGYTF	TGTGCCAGCAGCCCCGACAGGGTATATGGCTATGGCTACACCTTC
.	TRBJ2-7	TRBD1	TRBV5-1	CASSSDRAGYEQYF	TGCGCCAGCAGCTCTGACAGGGCCGGCTACGAGCAGTACTTC
.	TRBJ2-2	.	TRBV4-3	CASSRARSPSGELFF	TGCGCCAGCAGCCGGGCCAGGTCCCCCAGCGGGGAGCTGTTTTTT
.	TRBJ2-5	.	TRBV18	CASSPLDSAIETQYF	TGTGCCAGCTCACCATTGGACAGCGCTATAGAGACCCAGTACTTC
.	TRBJ2-1	TRBD2	TRBV6-1	CASSETFGGDYNEQFF	TGTGCCAGCAGTGAAACGTTCGGGGGGGACTACAATGAGCAGTTCTTC
.	TRBJ1-4	.	TRBV7-9	CASSLDLGPNEKLFF	TGTGCCAGCAGCTTAGATCTTGGCCCTAATGAAAAACTGTTTTTT
.	TRBJ2-7	.	TRBV28	CASGDRSYEQYF	TGTGCCAGCGGAGACAGGTCCTACGAGCAGTACTTC
.	TRBJ2-3	.	TRBV6-1	CASSAPRLGNTDTQYF	TGTGCCAGCAGTGCACCTCGGTTGGGGAACACAGATACGCAGTATTTT
.	TRBJ2-1	.	TRBV16	CASSQLGVSYNEQFF	TGTGCCAGCAGCCAATTGGGTGTCTCCTACAATGAGCAGTTCTTC
.	TRBJ1-1	.	TRBV6-5	CASTLGPGGTEAFF	TGTGCCAGCACCTTGGGCCCGGGGGGCACTGAAGCTTTCTTT
.	TRBJ1-4	.	TRBV5-6	CASSVPRGLGNEKLFF	TGTGCCAGCAGCGTACCCAGGGGTCTAGGTAATGAAAAACTGTTTTTT
.	TRBJ2-1	.	TRBV28	CASSPVQGAGPNEQFF	TGTGCCAGCAGTCCAGTACAAGGAGCCGGGCCCAATGAGCAGTTCTTC
.	TRBJ2-1	TRBD2	TRBV25-1	CASSGTSGGAKQFF	TGTGCCAGCAGTGGAACTAGCGGAGGGGCGAAGCAGTTCTTC
once	TRBJ1-3	.	TRBV7-9	CASSFQGVVNTIYF	TGTGCCAGCAGCTTCCAAGGGGTAGTAAACACCATATATTTT
medium-sized	TRBJ2-3	TRBD1	TRBV5-4	CASRLDRGFTDTQYF	TGTGCCAGCAGGTTGGACAGGGGGTTTACAGATACGCAGTATTTT
few	TRBJ2-7	.	TRBV7-2	CASSFSGTSYEQYF	TGTGCCAGCAGCTTTTCCGGGACATCCTACGAGCAGTACTTC
.	TRBJ1-5	TRBD1	TRBV7-2	CASSGPGQGQPQHF	TGTGCCAGCAGCGGCCCGGGACAGGGCCAGCCCCAGCATTTT
.	TRBJ1-1	.	TRBV28	CASSILGGSGTEAFF	TGTGCCAGCAGCATTTTGGGGGGCAGCGGGACTGAAGCTTTCTTT
.	TRBJ2-3	.	TRBV29-1	CSVEDGTDTQYF	TGCAGCGTTGAAGATGGCACAGATACGCAGTATTTT
.	TRBJ2-5	TRBD1	TRBV25-1	CASRPGGAGETQYF	TGTGCCAGCAGGCCAGGGGGCGCAGGGGAGACCCAGTACTTC
.	TRBJ2-7	.	TRBV28	CATYGIYEQYF	TGTGCCACATACGGGATCTACGAGCAGTACTTC
many	TRBJ1-2	.	TRBV19	CATAGDWYGYTF	TGTGCCACCGCAGGGGACTGGTATGGCTACACCTTC
few	TRBJ2-7	TRBD1	TRBV27	CASSDRQGPYEQYF	TGTGCCAGCAGTGACCGACAGGGACCCTACGAGCAGTACTTC
.	TRBJ2-5	TRBD2	TRBV27	CASSSYLGLAEQETQYF	TGTGCCAGCAGTTCGTACCTCGGACTAGCGGAGCAAGAGACCCAGTACTTC
many	TRBJ2-7	TRBD2	TRBV10-3	CAIGRLATRLKSRSYEQYF	TGTGCCATCGGGAGACTAGCGACCCGCCTAAAGTCAAGGTCCTACGAGCAGTACTTC
.	TRBJ2-4	.	TRBV18	CASSPRDSAKNIQYF	TGTGCCAGCTCACCCAGGGATTCTGCCAAAAACATTCAGTACTTC
.	TRBJ1-2	.	TRBV28	CASSSDRKIYGYTF	TGTGCCAGCAGTTCTGACAGGAAGATTTATGGCTACACCTTC
.	TRBJ2-3	.	TRBV5-8	CASSRTDTQYF	TGTGCCAGCAGCCGCACAGATACGCAGTATTTT
.	TRBJ1-2	.	TRBV28	CASSPSYWGYGYTF	TGTGCCAGCAGTCCATCCTATTGGGGCTATGGCTACACCTTC
.	TRBJ1-1	.	TRBV5-1	CASSPEGRPLNTEAFF	TGCGCCAGCAGTCCTGAAGGACGGCCCTTGAACACTGAAGCTTTCTTT
.	TRBJ2-7	.	TRBV5-1	CASSPTPSGSGSYEQYF	TGCGCCAGCAGCCCCACCCCTTCGGGTAGCGGATCCTACGAGCAGTACTTC
.	TRBJ1-2	.	TRBV9	CASSVDDSYGYTF	TGTGCCAGCAGCGTAGATGACAGCTATGGCTACACCTTC
few	TRBJ2-2	.	TRBV19	CASSSDSRNTGELFF	TGTGCCAGTAGTTCCGACAGCCGAAACACCGGGGAGCTGTTTTTT
.	TRBJ2-1	.	TRBV4-3	CASSQDLFRGLGDEQFF	TGCGCCAGCAGCCAAGATTTGTTTCGAGGGTTGGGGGATGAGCAGTTCTTC
few	TRBJ2-7	.	TRBV19	CASSIETGYEQYF	TGTGCCAGTAGTATCGAGACTGGCTACGAGCAGTACTTC